Presented here are 3 T cell receptor beta chains from one specimen sequenced in a study of blood T cell repertoires in COVID-19. Repertoires were generated with immunoSEQ multiplex PCR, while TCRdb's copy carries only in-frame clones and drops some. The sample carries 250,000 or so clones, around 90% recorded once. The source material was peripheral blood. All receptors derive from a young man with COVID-19, enrolled during active disease.

The rearrangement links TRBV10-3 to TRBJ1-5; TRBD1 matches at 9 bases. The CDR3 has 16 residues. V shed 3 bases, J shed 1 base, and the junction held 4 bases outside the gene matches. Germline-derived CDR1 and CDR2 are ENHRY and SYGVKD. The CDR3 coding sequence is TGTGCCATCAGTGATTCAGACAGGGGGAGCAATCAGCCCCAGCATTTT. It encodes CAISDSDRGSNQPQHF.

The chain employs TRBV6-1 and TRBJ2-5, with no clear D. V was pared by 3 bases and J by 2 bases, with 10 bases between. The CDR3 is made up of 14 amino acids. The germline gives CDR1 MNHNS, CDR2 SASEGT. CDR3 residues: CASSEQVLQETQYF. DNA for the CDR3: TGTGCCAGCAGTGAGCAGGTCCTGCAAGAGACCCAGTACTTC.

The CDR3 loop is CASSRYGQSYEQYF. For the CDR3, the DNA is TGTGCCAGCAGCCGATACGGACAGTCCTACGAGCAGTACTTC. This chain joins TRBV5-6 and TRBJ2-7; possibly TRBD1 for D (6 bases). Germline loops: CDR1 SGHDT, CDR2 YYEEEE. The germline V and J ends were trimmed by 4 bases and 1 base, with 12 bases remaining between them. The CDR3 covers 14 residues.